A single sample is the source of the 6 T cell receptor beta chains below, sequenced in a study of cytomegalovirus exposure and HLA in healthy donors (dated by TCRdb to about 2017). The library was obtained by the immunoSEQ multiplex PCR assay. A mixture of 60 forward primers for TCR Vbeta segments and 13 reverse primers for TCR Jbeta segments was used in the multiplex PCR. This is the immuneACCESS table as TCRdb keeps it, with only in-frame sequences that have V and J called. A part of the clones is gone; compared with another copy, unresolved V genes explain less than half, and the rest is unexplained. Present in this sample are roughly 130,000 clones, roughly two thirds of which were seen just once. The leading ten clones occupy around 1.9% of the sample. Sequencing was performed on PBMCs. The source of these receptors is a male donor in good health and CMV-seronegative.

The chain joins TRBV4-3 to TRBJ2-5, with D tentatively TRBD2 (5 bases). Germline-derived CDR1 and CDR2 are LGHNA and YSLEER. V lost 0 bases and J lost 5, with 13 bases in between. The CDR3 runs to 15 residues. The DNA of the CDR3 is TGCGCCAGCAGCCAAGATCCGAGCAGCGGCGAGACCCAGTACTTC. Amino acid sequence: CASSQDPSSGETQYF.

This chain uses TRBV4-1 with TRBJ1-5; no clear D. CDR3 length: 16 amino acids. V lost 4 bases and J 4 bases, leaving 17 bases between the germline ends. Germline CDR1 and CDR2: MGHRA and YSYEKL. The CDR3 DNA follows: TGCGCCAGCAGCCCCCAGTACGCAACGATTAATCAGCCCCAGCATTTT. Residues: CASSPQYATINQPQHF.

The gene calls are TRBV15 and TRBJ2-5, with a weak D call TRBD2 (5 bases). The end of the DNA fits TRBJ2-7 better, so the J call may be wrong. The CDR3 totals 15 residues. Germline CDR1 LNHNV, CDR2 YYDKDF (reference sequence). The CDR3 coding sequence is TGTGCCACCAGCGACGGAACGGGGTTGCCCTACGAGCAGTACTTC. This gives the protein CATSDGTGLPYEQYF.

This sequence joins TRBV6-1 and TRBJ1-5; TRBD1 is a possible D gene (5 bases). This CDR3 is built from 14 residues. V was clipped by 8 bases and J by 7 bases, with 18 bases between them. CDR1 is MNHNS and CDR2 is SASEGT in the germline V gene. The CDR3 DNA is TGTGCCAGCCTAAACGGGACTCTACGGCAGCCCCAGCATTTT. Translated, it gives CASLNGTLRQPQHF.

J is TRBJ2-2 and V is TRBV5-1; 9 positions agree with TRBD2. From germline, CDR1 is SGHRS and CDR2 YFSETQ. The V gene end was trimmed by 0 bases and the J gene end by 5 bases; junction bases not matched to a gene: 2. The CDR3 is 15 residues long. The CDR3 DNA is TGCGCCAGCAGCTTGGGCAGCGGGGGGACCGGGGAGCTGTTTTTT. Protein product: CASSLGSGGTGELFF.

This clone has only a few counts. V and J are TRBV7-9 and TRBJ2-3, with 7 bases aligning to TRBD2. V lost 7 bases and J lost 3; bases outside the gene matches: 7. The CDR3 consists of 14 residues. Germline V gene sequence: CDR1 SEHNR, CDR2 FQNEAQ (reference sequence). CDR3 loop: CASKITSATDTQYF. Written as DNA, the CDR3 is TGTGCCAGCAAAATTACTAGCGCAACAGATACGCAGTATTTT. Looking up the rest from reference TRBV7-9 and TRBJ2-3 gives the full variable domain: DTGVSQNPRHKITKRGQNVTFRCDPISEHNRLYWYRQTLGQGPEFLTYFQNEAQLEKSRLLSDRFSAERPKGSFSTLEIQRTEQGDSAMYLCASKITSATDTQYFGPGTRLTVL.